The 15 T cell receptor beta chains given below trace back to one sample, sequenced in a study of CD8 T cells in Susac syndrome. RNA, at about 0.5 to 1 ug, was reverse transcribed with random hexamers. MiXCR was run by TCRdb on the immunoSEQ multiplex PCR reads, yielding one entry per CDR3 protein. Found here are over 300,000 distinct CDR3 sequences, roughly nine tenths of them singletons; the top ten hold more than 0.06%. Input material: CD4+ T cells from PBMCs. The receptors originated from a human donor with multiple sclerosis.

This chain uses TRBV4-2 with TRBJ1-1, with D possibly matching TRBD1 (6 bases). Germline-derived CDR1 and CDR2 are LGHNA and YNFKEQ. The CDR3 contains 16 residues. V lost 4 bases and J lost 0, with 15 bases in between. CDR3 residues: CASSRRAEGVNTEAFF. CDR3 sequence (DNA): TGTGCCAGCAGCCGGAGGGCCGAGGGGGTGAACACTGAAGCTTTCTTT.

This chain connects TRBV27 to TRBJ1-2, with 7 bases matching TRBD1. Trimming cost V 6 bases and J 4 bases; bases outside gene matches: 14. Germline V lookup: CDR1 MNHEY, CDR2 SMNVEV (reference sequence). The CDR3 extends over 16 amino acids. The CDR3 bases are TGTGCCAGCAGCCCCCGTTCCGCGACAGGGACCTATGGCTACACCTTC. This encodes CASSPRSATGTYGYTF.

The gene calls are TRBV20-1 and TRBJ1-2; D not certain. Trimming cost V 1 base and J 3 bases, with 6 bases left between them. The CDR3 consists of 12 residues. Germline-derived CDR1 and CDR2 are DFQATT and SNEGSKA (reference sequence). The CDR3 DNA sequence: TGCAGTGCTAGAGCAGTGGACTATGGCTACACCTTC. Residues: CSARAVDYGYTF.

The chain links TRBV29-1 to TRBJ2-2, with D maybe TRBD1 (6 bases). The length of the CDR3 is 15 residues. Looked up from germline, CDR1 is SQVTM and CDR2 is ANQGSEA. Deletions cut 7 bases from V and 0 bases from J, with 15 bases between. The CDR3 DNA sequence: TGCAGCGCTCCGCAGGGGCCGGCGAACACCGGGGAGCTGTTTTTT. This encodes CSAPQGPANTGELFF.

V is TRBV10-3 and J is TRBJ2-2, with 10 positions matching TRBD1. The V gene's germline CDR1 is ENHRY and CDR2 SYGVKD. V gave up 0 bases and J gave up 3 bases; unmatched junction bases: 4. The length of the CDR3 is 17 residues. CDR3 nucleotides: TGTGCCATCAGTGAGTCGTGGACAGGGGGTGACACCGGGGAGCTGTTTTTT. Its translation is CAISESWTGGDTGELFF.

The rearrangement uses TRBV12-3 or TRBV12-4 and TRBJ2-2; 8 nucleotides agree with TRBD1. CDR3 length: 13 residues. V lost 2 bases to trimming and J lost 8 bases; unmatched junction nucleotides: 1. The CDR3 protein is CASSLRDRGELFF. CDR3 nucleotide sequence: TGTGCCAGCAGTTTACGGGACAGGGGGGAGCTGTTTTTT.

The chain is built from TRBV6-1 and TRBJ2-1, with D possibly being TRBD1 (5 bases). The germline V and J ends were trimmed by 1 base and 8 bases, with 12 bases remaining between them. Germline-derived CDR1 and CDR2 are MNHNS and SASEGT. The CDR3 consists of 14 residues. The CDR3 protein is CASSEGGPAHEQFF. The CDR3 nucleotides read TGTGCCAGCAGTGAAGGGGGCCCGGCGCATGAGCAGTTCTTC.

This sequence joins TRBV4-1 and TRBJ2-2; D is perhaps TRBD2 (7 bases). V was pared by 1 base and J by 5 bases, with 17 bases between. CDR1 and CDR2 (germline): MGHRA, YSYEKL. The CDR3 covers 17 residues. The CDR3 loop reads CASSQGGRGGGTGELFF. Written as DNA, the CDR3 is TGCGCCAGCAGCCAAGGGGGTCGGGGAGGGGGGACCGGGGAGCTGTTTTTT.

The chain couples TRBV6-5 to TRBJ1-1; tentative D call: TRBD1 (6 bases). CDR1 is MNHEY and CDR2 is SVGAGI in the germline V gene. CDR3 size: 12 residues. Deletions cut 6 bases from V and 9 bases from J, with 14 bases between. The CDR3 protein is CASSGIQGQAFF. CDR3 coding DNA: TGTGCCAGCAGCGGCATACAGGGACAAGCTTTCTTT.

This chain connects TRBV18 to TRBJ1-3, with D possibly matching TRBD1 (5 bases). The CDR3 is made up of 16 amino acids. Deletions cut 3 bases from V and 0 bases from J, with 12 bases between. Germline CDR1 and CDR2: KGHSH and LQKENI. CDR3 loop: CASSPGGGFSGNTIYF. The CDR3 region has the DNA TGTGCCAGCTCACCTGGGGGTGGATTCTCTGGAAACACCATATATTTT. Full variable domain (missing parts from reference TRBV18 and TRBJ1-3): NAGVMQNPRHLVRRRGQEARLRCSPMKGHSHVYWYRQLPEEGLKFMVYLQKENIIDESGMPKERFSAEFPKEGPSILRIQQVVRGDSAAYFCASSPGGGFSGNTIYFGEGSWLTVV.

The CDR3 spells CASSPTSGVIYEQYF. DNA of the CDR3: TGTGCCAGCAGCCCGACGTCGGGGGTTATCTACGAGCAGTACTTC. This chain links TRBV3-1 with TRBJ2-7; possibly TRBD2 for D (6 bases). The germline CDR1 and CDR2 sequences are LGHDT and YNNKEL (reference sequence). The CDR3 is 15 amino acids. Trimming stripped 4 bases from V and 3 bases from J, with 16 bases between.

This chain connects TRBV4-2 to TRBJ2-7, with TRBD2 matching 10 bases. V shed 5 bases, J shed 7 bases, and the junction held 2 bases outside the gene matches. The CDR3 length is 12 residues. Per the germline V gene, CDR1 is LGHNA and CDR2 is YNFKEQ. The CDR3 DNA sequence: TGTGCCAGCAGCGGAGCGGGAGGGGAGCAGTACTTC. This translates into CASSGAGGEQYF.

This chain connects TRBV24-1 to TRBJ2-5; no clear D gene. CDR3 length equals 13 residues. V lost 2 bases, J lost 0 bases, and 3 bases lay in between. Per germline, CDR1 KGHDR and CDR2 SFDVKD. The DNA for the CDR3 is TGTGCCACCAGTGATTCGAACCAAGAGACCCAGTACTTC. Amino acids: CATSDSNQETQYF.

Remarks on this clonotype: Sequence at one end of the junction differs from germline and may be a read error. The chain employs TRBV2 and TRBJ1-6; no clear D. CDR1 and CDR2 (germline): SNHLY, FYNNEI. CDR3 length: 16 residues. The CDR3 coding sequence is TGTACCAGCCTACTCCAACTGAGCTCCTATAATTCACCCCTCCACTTT. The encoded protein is CTSLLQLSSYNSPLHF.

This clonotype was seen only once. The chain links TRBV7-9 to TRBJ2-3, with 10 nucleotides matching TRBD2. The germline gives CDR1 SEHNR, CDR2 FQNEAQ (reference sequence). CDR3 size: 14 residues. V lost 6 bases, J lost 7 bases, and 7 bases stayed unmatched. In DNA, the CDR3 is TGTGCCAGCAGTCCCACTAGCGGGGCAAATACGCAGTATTTT. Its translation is CASSPTSGANTQYF.